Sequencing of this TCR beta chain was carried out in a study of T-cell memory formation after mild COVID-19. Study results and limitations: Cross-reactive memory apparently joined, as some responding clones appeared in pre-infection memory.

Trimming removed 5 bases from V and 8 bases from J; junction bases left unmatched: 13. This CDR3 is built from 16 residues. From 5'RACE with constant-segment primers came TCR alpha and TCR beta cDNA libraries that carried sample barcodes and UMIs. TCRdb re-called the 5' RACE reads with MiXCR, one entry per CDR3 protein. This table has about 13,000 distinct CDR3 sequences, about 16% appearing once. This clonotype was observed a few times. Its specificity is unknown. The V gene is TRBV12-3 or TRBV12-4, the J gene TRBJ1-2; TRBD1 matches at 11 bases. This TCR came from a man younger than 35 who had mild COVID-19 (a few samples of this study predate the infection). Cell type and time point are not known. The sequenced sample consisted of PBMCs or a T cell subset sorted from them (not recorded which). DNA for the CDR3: TGTGCCAGCAGTGTCGATTGGACAGGGGGCTTATGGGGCTACACCTTC. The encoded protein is CASSVDWTGGLWGYTF.